This T cell receptor (beta chain) was captured by sequencing in a study of T cells in localized non-small cell lung cancer. Whole-study findings and limits: Uninvolved adjacent lung had the highest recorded T cell clonality, with tumor below it. Blood T cell density predicted longer survival; adjacent-lung clonality, shorter.

This CDR3 comprises 14 residues. The germline CDR1 and CDR2 sequences are SGHDN and FVKESK. V lost 1 base, J lost 7 bases, and 13 bases lay in between. This clone was observed a handful of times. No antigen is known for it. This table comes from immunoSEQ multiplex PCR, and its TCRdb copy is limited to in-frame clones, with some not included. The table lists roughly 33,000 clones, roughly 88% of them singletons. The chain uses TRBV14 and TRBJ1-2; no reliable D call. This TCR was recovered from a man between 40 and 69 years old with stage I lung adenocarcinoma. The sequencing here drew on peripheral blood, taken before any cancer treatment. Written as DNA, the CDR3 is TGTGCCAGCAGCCAAGGAGTGGATGGGAGTGGCTACACCTTC. Its translation: CASSQGVDGSGYTF.